The 2 T cell receptor beta chains in this list originate from one sample, sequenced in a study of vaccination and CD4 T cells after COVID-19. Indicated treatment: approximately nine-day PBMC culture with coronavirus spike peptide pools or control peptides (ViraFEST assay). Sequencing of cultured CD4+ T cell DNA used the Oncomine TCR Beta short-read assay. TCRdb redid the calling of the PCR reads with MiXCR, one entry per CDR3 protein. The repertoire consists of some 9,000 distinct CDR3 sequences, with about three quarters occurring once and the leading ten covering around 33%. No cognate antigen is known for these TCRs. Sequences were obtained from CD4+ T cells from blood, cultured in vitro. These receptors originate from a human donor who had recovered from COVID-19.

The V and J genes are TRBV19 and TRBJ1-1; 7 bases map to TRBD1. The ends lost 5 bases at V and 5 bases at J; junction bases unmatched: 8. The germline V gene has CDR1 LNHDA and CDR2 SQIVND (reference sequence). This CDR3 region has 14 residues. The CDR3: CASSPLAGGTEAFF. The CDR3 bases are TGTGCCAGTAGTCCACTAGCAGGGGGAACTGAAGCTTTCTTT.

The J gene is TRBJ2-5, the V gene TRBV27, with 8 bases identical to TRBD1. CDR3 size: 13 residues. J gave up 5 bases and V 5 bases, and 4 bases lay outside the gene matches. CDR1 MNHEY and CDR2 SMNVEV come from the germline V gene (reference sequence). CDR3 DNA sequence: TGTGCCAGCAGTATGACAGGGGTTGAGACCCAGTACTTC. This encodes CASSMTGVETQYF.